This T cell receptor (beta chain) was sequenced for a study of CD8 T cells in ankylosing spondylitis. The study's findings and limits: Matched ankylosing spondylitis synovial fluid reportedly contained a significantly enriched population of disease-linked clones. The authors found the disease-linked clones to be CD8+ and relatively rare in peripheral blood. Roughly 8 highly homologous variants made up a TCR beta motif that seemed to typify ankylosing spondylitis blood.

Construction of TCR beta libraries was performed using quantitative 5'-RACE with molecular barcodes. One entry per CDR3 protein, called by TCRdb with MiXCR from the 5' RACE reads. The repertoire holds 400,000 to 450,000 distinct CDR3 sequences, about a sixth seen once, with around 0.92% in the top ten. As for this clonotype: The antigen remains unidentified.

This CDR3 is built from 16 residues. Germline V gene lookup returns CDR1 MDHEN and CDR2 SYDVKM. Trimming cost V 4 bases and J 4 bases, with 18 bases left between them. This clonotype originated in a male donor with ankylosing spondylitis. The specimen sequenced was blood, either unsorted or a sorted T cell fraction (not recorded which). The rearrangement links TRBV28 to TRBJ2-3, with D perhaps assigned TRBD1 or TRBD2 (6 bases each). CDR3 loop: CASSSPGRGGPDTQYF. The CDR3, as DNA: TGTGCCAGCAGTTCTCCCGGGAGAGGGGGACCAGATACGCAGTATTTT.